The rows below give T cell receptor beta chains drawn from one sample of a study of blood T cells in healthy people across ages. TCRdb re-called the 5' RACE reads with MiXCR, one entry per CDR3 protein. The profile shows roughly 700,000 distinct CDR3 sequences, around 49% of them singletons. Sequencing was carried out using blood. These receptors all come from a woman between 55 and 75 years old in good health. The CDR3 runs from the conserved cysteine through the conserved F or W. Fields, in order: CDR3 protein, CDR3 DNA, clone size, V gene, J gene, D gene. A D gene is named only where the DNA matches it firmly. The listing skips clone size in some rows; elsewhere it reads once, few, many or a size class.

CDR3: CSVQGNAEAFF; DNA: TGCAGCGTTCAGGGGAACGCTGAAGCTTTCTTT; size: few; V: TRBV29-1; J: TRBJ1-1; D: .
CDR3: CSARGLREGGDTQYF; DNA: TGCAGTGCTAGAGGCCTTAGGGAGGGTGGAGATACGCAGTATTTT; size: many; V: TRBV20-1; J: TRBJ2-3; D: TRBD2
CDR3: CASSFEGPGGNSPLHF; DNA: TGTGCCAGCAGCTTTGAAGGTCCAGGGGGCAATTCACCCCTCCACTTT; size: few; V: TRBV7-2; J: TRBJ1-6; D: TRBD1
CDR3: CASSPGREIYEQYF; DNA: TGTGCCAGCAGCCCGGGGCGGGAGATCTACGAGCAGTACTTC; size: .; V: TRBV7-9; J: TRBJ2-7; D: TRBD2
CDR3: CASSLRRAENTGELFF; DNA: TGTGCCAGCAGCTTAAGGCGAGCGGAGAACACCGGGGAGCTGTTTTTT; size: .; V: TRBV5-5; J: TRBJ2-2; D: .
CDR3: CASSLLGRDNEQFF; DNA: TGTGCCAGCAGCTTACTTGGCAGGGACAATGAGCAGTTCTTC; size: .; V: TRBV11-1; J: TRBJ2-1; D: .
CDR3: CASRITGAAEAFF; DNA: TGTGCCAGCAGAATCACAGGGGCGGCTGAAGCTTTCTTT; size: .; V: TRBV7-2; J: TRBJ1-1; D: TRBD1
CDR3: CASSPQWASEQFF; DNA: TGTGCCAGCAGCCCTCAATGGGCGTCTGAGCAGTTCTTC; size: .; V: TRBV7-2; J: TRBJ2-1; D: .
CDR3: CATSGDGYYGYTF; DNA: TGTGCCACCAGTGGGGACGGTTACTATGGCTACACCTTC; size: few; V: TRBV24-1; J: TRBJ1-2; D: .
CDR3: CASSKGTQGAPSYEQYF; DNA: TGTGCCAGCAGCAAAGGGACTCAGGGGGCTCCCTCCTACGAGCAGTACTTC; size: few; V: TRBV21-1; J: TRBJ2-7; D: .
CDR3: CASSYGTGKFF; DNA: TGTGCCAGCAGTTACGGGACAGGGAAGTTCTTC; size: few; V: TRBV6-5; J: TRBJ2-1; D: TRBD1
CDR3: CASSPSFPVMDGYTF; DNA: TGTGCCAGCAGCCCCTCATTCCCAGTAATGGATGGCTACACCTTC; size: .; V: TRBV28; J: TRBJ1-2; D: .
CDR3: CSANRVNEQYF; DNA: TGCAGTGCTAACAGGGTGAACGAGCAGTACTTC; size: .; V: TRBV20-1; J: TRBJ2-7; D: .
CDR3: CASSVALGIGTDTQYF; DNA: TGTGCCAGCAGCGTAGCCCTAGGGATAGGAACAGATACGCAGTATTTT; size: .; V: TRBV9; J: TRBJ2-3; D: .
CDR3: CASSPTGVPPYEQYF; DNA: TGTGCCAGCAGCCCGACAGGGGTCCCTCCCTACGAGCAGTACTTC; size: few; V: TRBV28; J: TRBJ2-7; D: TRBD1
CDR3: CASSLTSQGGYGYTF; DNA: TGTGCCAGCAGCTTAACGTCCCAGGGTGGCTATGGCTACACCTTC; size: few; V: TRBV7-3; J: TRBJ1-2; D: .
CDR3: CSALTTGENSPLHF; DNA: TGCAGTGCCCTTACGACAGGCGAAAATTCACCCCTCCACTTT; size: .; V: TRBV20-1; J: TRBJ1-6; D: .
CDR3: CASSLRLAGGEQYF; DNA: TGTGCCAGCAGCTTACGACTAGCGGGAGGCGAGCAGTACTTC; size: .; V: TRBV7-2; J: TRBJ2-7; D: TRBD2
CDR3: CASSDQNYEQYF; DNA: TGTGCCAGCAGTGACCAGAACTACGAGCAGTACTTC; size: .; V: TRBV25-1; J: TRBJ2-7; D: .
CDR3: CASRTSGRASYEQYF; DNA: TGTGCCAGCAGGACTAGCGGGAGGGCCTCCTACGAGCAGTACTTC; size: .; V: TRBV27; J: TRBJ2-7; D: TRBD2
CDR3: CASSLGLRDRGNQPQHF; DNA: TGTGCCAGCAGCTTAGGCTTGAGGGACAGGGGTAATCAGCCCCAGCATTTT; size: .; V: TRBV11-2; J: TRBJ1-5; D: TRBD1
CDR3: CSAHSRSSYNEQFF; DNA: TGCAGTGCTCACAGTCGGAGCTCCTACAATGAGCAGTTCTTC; size: few; V: TRBV20-1; J: TRBJ2-1; D: .
CDR3: CATSRDYGKGIQYF; DNA: TGTGCCACCAGCAGAGACTATGGGAAAGGGATTCAGTACTTC; size: many; V: TRBV15; J: TRBJ2-4; D: .
CDR3: CSAKRPDRSTKLEKLFF; DNA: TGCAGTGCTAAGCGACCGGACAGGTCGACAAAATTGGAAAAACTGTTTTTT; size: .; V: TRBV20-1; J: TRBJ1-4; D: TRBD1
CDR3: CASSADRGRILDTQYF; DNA: TGTGCCAGCAGTGCCGACAGGGGGCGCATTTTAGATACGCAGTATTTT; size: .; V: TRBV6-1; J: TRBJ2-3; D: TRBD1
CDR3: CASSSTSVNNEQFF; DNA: TGTGCCAGCAGCTCGACTAGCGTAAACAATGAGCAGTTCTTC; size: .; V: TRBV11-1; J: TRBJ2-1; D: TRBD2
CDR3: CASSSRLARTDTQYF; DNA: TGTGCCAGCAGTTCACGACTAGCCCGCACAGATACGCAGTATTTT; size: .; V: TRBV6-1; J: TRBJ2-3; D: TRBD2
CDR3: CASSEGGTNIQYF; DNA: TGTGCCAGCAGTGAAGGTGGGACAAACATTCAGTACTTC; size: few; V: TRBV2; J: TRBJ2-4; D: .